This T cell receptor (beta chain) derives from a study of technical replicates of blood from a few donors. This clone occurred once. Trimming shortened V by 1 base and J by 0 bases, and 16 bases separated the two germline ends. Per germline, CDR1 SGDLS and CDR2 YYNGEE. The CDR3 is 17 residues long. This table comes from immunoSEQ multiplex PCR, and its TCRdb copy is limited to in-frame clones, with some not included. The table lists roughly 90,000 clones, 90% to 96% of them singletons, with roughly 0.39% in the top ten. This sequence was found in a human donor in good health. The chain combines TRBV9 with TRBJ1-1; possible D gene TRBD1, 6 bases. The sample comprised T cells isolated from PBMCs. The CDR3 loop reads CASSVTQGSLMNTEAFF. The CDR3 coding sequence is TGTGCCAGCAGCGTAACCCAGGGGTCCTTGATGAACACTGAAGCTTTCTTT.